The rows below give T cell receptor beta chains drawn from one sample of a study of T cells in Graves' hyperthyroidism and ophthalmopathy. MiXCR was run by TCRdb on the multiplex PCR reads, yielding one entry per CDR3 protein. The sample yields under 350,000 distinct CDR3 sequences, under 25% seen once. Sequencing was performed on blood. The receptors come from a woman aged 45-59 years with Graves' hyperthyroidism. The CDR3 runs from the conserved cysteine through the conserved F or W. Fields, in order: D gene, V gene, clone size, J gene, CDR3 length, CDR3 protein, CDR3 DNA. A D gene is named only where the DNA matches it firmly. A row's size may be missing; if present it is once, few, many or a size class.

D gene: .
V gene: TRBV28
clone size: many
J gene: TRBJ2-7
CDR3 length: 14
CDR3 protein: CASTQTGRDDEQYF
CDR3 DNA: TGTGCCAGCACCCAGACAGGGAGGGACGACGAGCAGTACTTC

D gene: TRBD2
V gene: TRBV7-9
clone size: many
J gene: TRBJ2-1
CDR3 length: 15
CDR3 protein: CASSLAGGPYNEQFF
CDR3 DNA: TGTGCCAGCAGTTTAGCGGGGGGGCCTTACAATGAGCAGTTCTTC

D gene: .
V gene: TRBV28
clone size: many
J gene: TRBJ2-2
CDR3 length: 14
CDR3 protein: CASSLSRATGELFF
CDR3 DNA: TGTGCCAGCAGTTTATCTAGGGCCACCGGGGAGCTGTTTTTT

D gene: .
V gene: TRBV5-1
clone size: many
J gene: TRBJ1-1
CDR3 length: 14
CDR3 protein: CASSPYSGGTEAFF
CDR3 DNA: TGCGCCAGCAGCCCGTACTCGGGTGGAACTGAAGCTTTCTTT

D gene: TRBD1
V gene: TRBV3-1
clone size: .
J gene: TRBJ2-2
CDR3 length: 14
CDR3 protein: CASSLTGAPGELFF
CDR3 DNA: TGTGCCAGCAGCCTGACAGGGGCCCCCGGGGAGCTGTTTTTT

D gene: .
V gene: TRBV2
clone size: few
J gene: TRBJ2-2
CDR3 length: 11
CDR3 protein: CAIRSAGELFF
CDR3 DNA: TGTGCCATCAGGTCTGCTGGGGAGCTGTTTTTT

D gene: TRBD2
V gene: TRBV6-5
clone size: few
J gene: TRBJ2-1
CDR3 length: 19
CDR3 protein: CASSSPLAGLSFSYNEQFF
CDR3 DNA: TGTGCCAGCAGTTCGCCGCTAGCGGGACTATCCTTCTCCTACAATGAGCAGTTCTTC

D gene: TRBD1
V gene: TRBV20-1
clone size: many
J gene: TRBJ2-7
CDR3 length: 13
CDR3 protein: CSASGDRGYEQYF
CDR3 DNA: TGCAGTGCTAGCGGGGACAGGGGTTACGAGCAGTACTTC

D gene: TRBD1
V gene: TRBV5-1
clone size: many
J gene: TRBJ1-2
CDR3 length: 15
CDR3 protein: CASSLLTGGNYGYTF
CDR3 DNA: TGCGCCAGCAGCTTACTGACAGGGGGAAACTATGGCTACACCTTC

D gene: .
V gene: TRBV7-9
clone size: many
J gene: TRBJ2-3
CDR3 length: 16
CDR3 protein: CASSLVGASSTDTQYF
CDR3 DNA: TGTGCCAGCAGCTTAGTGGGGGCCTCTAGCACAGATACGCAGTATTTT

D gene: .
V gene: TRBV12-3/TRBV12-4
clone size: .
J gene: TRBJ1-2
CDR3 length: 13
CDR3 protein: CATQGGKIDGYTF
CDR3 DNA: TGTGCCACTCAGGGTGGTAAAATTGATGGCTACACCTTC

D gene: .
V gene: TRBV20-1
clone size: many
J gene: TRBJ2-3
CDR3 length: 14
CDR3 protein: CSAKKGDSTDTQYF
CDR3 DNA: TGCAGTGCTAAAAAAGGGGACTCCACAGATACGCAGTATTTT

D gene: .
V gene: TRBV9
clone size: many
J gene: TRBJ2-3
CDR3 length: 13
CDR3 protein: CASSVGFTDTQYF
CDR3 DNA: TGTGCCAGCAGCGTGGGATTCACAGATACGCAGTATTTT

D gene: .
V gene: TRBV27
clone size: .
J gene: TRBJ1-2
CDR3 length: 15
CDR3 protein: CASSPGTGRGYGYTF
CDR3 DNA: TGTGCCAGCAGTCCAGGGACGGGAAGAGGCTATGGCTACACCTTC

D gene: .
V gene: TRBV13
clone size: .
J gene: TRBJ2-7
CDR3 length: 13
CDR3 protein: CASSLRTLDEQYF
CDR3 DNA: TGTGCCAGCAGCTTAAGGACCCTGGACGAGCAGTACTTC

D gene: TRBD1
V gene: TRBV20-1
clone size: many
J gene: TRBJ1-5
CDR3 length: 15
CDR3 protein: CSAKPQGVYNQPQHF
CDR3 DNA: TGCAGTGCTAAACCACAGGGGGTGTACAATCAGCCCCAGCATTTT

D gene: .
V gene: TRBV3-1
clone size: few
J gene: TRBJ2-1
CDR3 length: 13
CDR3 protein: CASSQGPTSQQFF
CDR3 DNA: TGTGCCAGCAGCCAAGGGCCAACATCCCAGCAGTTCTTC

D gene: .
V gene: TRBV27
clone size: .
J gene: TRBJ2-7
CDR3 length: 13
CDR3 protein: CASSLREDYEQYF
CDR3 DNA: TGTGCCAGCAGTTTAAGAGAAGACTACGAGCAGTACTTC

D gene: TRBD1
V gene: TRBV12-3/TRBV12-4
clone size: few
J gene: TRBJ1-5
CDR3 length: 16
CDR3 protein: CASSTSFRGGNQPQHF
CDR3 DNA: TGTGCCAGCAGTACCTCATTCAGGGGGGGCAATCAGCCCCAGCATTTT

D gene: TRBD2
V gene: TRBV27
clone size: many
J gene: TRBJ2-1
CDR3 length: 15
CDR3 protein: CASSLSGRIYNEQFF
CDR3 DNA: TGTGCCAGCAGTCTTAGCGGGAGGATCTACAATGAGCAGTTCTTC

D gene: TRBD1
V gene: TRBV2
clone size: many
J gene: TRBJ1-2
CDR3 length: 12
CDR3 protein: CAIESDRRSYTF
CDR3 DNA: TGTGCCATCGAATCGGACAGGCGGAGCTACACCTTC

D gene: TRBD2
V gene: TRBV11-2
clone size: few
J gene: TRBJ2-3
CDR3 length: 21
CDR3 protein: CASSPRDNAGTSGRYTDTQYF
CDR3 DNA: TGTGCCAGCTCACCCCGGGACAACGCCGGGACTAGCGGGCGATACACAGATACGCAGTATTTT

D gene: .
V gene: TRBV6-6
clone size: few
J gene: TRBJ2-7
CDR3 length: 13
CDR3 protein: CASSYSGAGEQYF
CDR3 DNA: TGTGCCAGCAGTTACTCGGGGGCTGGGGAGCAGTACTTC

D gene: TRBD1
V gene: TRBV28
clone size: many
J gene: TRBJ1-5
CDR3 length: 18
CDR3 protein: CASSLLRTGGPNRQPQHF
CDR3 DNA: TGTGCCAGCAGTTTATTAAGGACAGGGGGCCCAAATAGGCAGCCCCAGCATTTT

D gene: .
V gene: TRBV6-1
clone size: .
J gene: TRBJ1-5
CDR3 length: 13
CDR3 protein: CASSERMREPQHF
CDR3 DNA: TGTGCCAGCAGTGAACGTATGAGGGAGCCCCAGCATTTT

D gene: TRBD1
V gene: TRBV12-3/TRBV12-4
clone size: many
J gene: TRBJ2-7
CDR3 length: 14
CDR3 protein: CASSPRQGSGEQYF
CDR3 DNA: TGTGCCAGCAGTCCACGACAGGGTTCGGGGGAGCAGTACTTC

D gene: TRBD1
V gene: TRBV24-1
clone size: many
J gene: TRBJ2-5
CDR3 length: 15
CDR3 protein: CATSPGTGGWETQYF
CDR3 DNA: TGTGCCACCAGTCCCGGGACAGGGGGTTGGGAGACCCAGTACTTC

D gene: .
V gene: TRBV7-9
clone size: .
J gene: TRBJ2-5
CDR3 length: 14
CDR3 protein: CASGEEAGQETQYF
CDR3 DNA: TGTGCCAGCGGGGAGGAGGCCGGCCAAGAGACCCAGTACTTC

D gene: TRBD2
V gene: TRBV13
clone size: .
J gene: TRBJ2-7
CDR3 length: 15
CDR3 protein: CASSFSGRPTYEQYF
CDR3 DNA: TGTGCCAGCAGCTTTAGCGGGAGGCCGACCTACGAGCAGTACTTC

D gene: .
V gene: TRBV7-8
clone size: many
J gene: TRBJ2-2
CDR3 length: 15
CDR3 protein: CASSLALAYTGELFF
CDR3 DNA: TGTGCCAGCAGCTTAGCCCTAGCTTACACCGGGGAGCTGTTTTTT

D gene: TRBD1
V gene: TRBV12-3/TRBV12-4
clone size: many
J gene: TRBJ2-5
CDR3 length: 14
CDR3 protein: CASSSEGARETQYF
CDR3 DNA: TGTGCCAGCAGCTCTGAGGGGGCCAGGGAGACCCAGTACTTC

D gene: .
V gene: TRBV5-1
clone size: .
J gene: TRBJ2-6
CDR3 length: 15
CDR3 protein: CASSLALTGANVLTF
CDR3 DNA: TGCGCCAGCAGCTTGGCCCTCACTGGGGCCAACGTCCTGACTTTC

D gene: TRBD1
V gene: TRBV27
clone size: once
J gene: TRBJ2-7
CDR3 length: 14
CDR3 protein: CASSSRGIHHEQYF
CDR3 DNA: TGTGCCAGCAGTTCCAGGGGGATTCACCACGAGCAGTACTTC

D gene: .
V gene: TRBV6-6
clone size: many
J gene: TRBJ1-2
CDR3 length: 14
CDR3 protein: CASSYSGGDRRYTF
CDR3 DNA: TGTGCCAGCAGTTACTCAGGGGGGGATAGGCGCTACACCTTC

D gene: .
V gene: TRBV9
clone size: many
J gene: TRBJ2-2
CDR3 length: 15
CDR3 protein: CASSPLVLDTGELFF
CDR3 DNA: TGTGCCAGCAGCCCACTAGTTTTGGACACCGGGGAGCTGTTTTTT

D gene: TRBD1
V gene: TRBV14
clone size: many
J gene: TRBJ1-1
CDR3 length: 15
CDR3 protein: CASSQRSLQGAEAFF
CDR3 DNA: TGTGCCAGCAGCCAACGGTCTTTGCAGGGGGCTGAAGCTTTCTTT

D gene: .
V gene: TRBV20-1
clone size: .
J gene: TRBJ1-3
CDR3 length: 13
CDR3 protein: CSAAISSGNTIYF
CDR3 DNA: TGCAGTGCGGCGATTTCCTCTGGAAACACCATATATTTT

D gene: .
V gene: TRBV6-2/TRBV6-3
clone size: once
J gene: TRBJ1-1
CDR3 length: 12
CDR3 protein: CASRRGSTEAFF
CDR3 DNA: TGTGCCAGCAGGAGGGGTAGCACTGAAGCTTTCTTT

D gene: .
V gene: TRBV14
clone size: many
J gene: TRBJ2-7
CDR3 length: 13
CDR3 protein: CASSLVVGDEQYF
CDR3 DNA: TGTGCCAGCAGCCTCGTGGTGGGGGACGAGCAGTACTTC

D gene: .
V gene: TRBV25-1
clone size: many
J gene: TRBJ2-6
CDR3 length: 18
CDR3 protein: CASKGTRGAVSGANVLTF
CDR3 DNA: TGTGCCAGCAAAGGGACGAGAGGGGCGGTCTCTGGGGCCAACGTCCTGACTTTC

D gene: .
V gene: TRBV2
clone size: many
J gene: TRBJ1-1
CDR3 length: 15
CDR3 protein: CASSEVPLGRAEAFF
CDR3 DNA: TGTGCCAGCAGTGAAGTTCCCCTAGGGCGGGCTGAAGCTTTCTTT

D gene: .
V gene: TRBV7-9
clone size: many
J gene: TRBJ2-7
CDR3 length: 15
CDR3 protein: CASSLPTGLRYEQYF
CDR3 DNA: TGTGCCAGCAGCTTACCCACGGGACTGCGGTACGAGCAGTACTTC

D gene: TRBD1
V gene: TRBV11-2
clone size: many
J gene: TRBJ2-2
CDR3 length: 16
CDR3 protein: CASSPSGTVNTGELFF
CDR3 DNA: TGTGCCAGCAGCCCCTCCGGGACAGTCAACACCGGGGAGCTGTTTTTT

D gene: .
V gene: TRBV12-3/TRBV12-4
clone size: .
J gene: TRBJ2-6
CDR3 length: 18
CDR3 protein: CASSRWQGAGSGANVLTF
CDR3 DNA: TGTGCCAGCAGTAGATGGCAGGGAGCTGGGTCTGGGGCCAACGTCCTGACTTTC

D gene: .
V gene: TRBV6-1
clone size: .
J gene: TRBJ2-2
CDR3 length: 12
CDR3 protein: CANKDSTGELFF
CDR3 DNA: TGTGCCAACAAGGACAGCACCGGGGAGCTGTTTTTT

D gene: .
V gene: TRBV3-1
clone size: many
J gene: TRBJ2-3
CDR3 length: 13
CDR3 protein: CASSQDPPDTQYF
CDR3 DNA: TGTGCCAGCAGCCAAGATCCCCCAGATACGCAGTATTTT

D gene: TRBD1
V gene: TRBV30
clone size: many
J gene: TRBJ1-1
CDR3 length: 15
CDR3 protein: CAWSVGTGFSTEAFF
CDR3 DNA: TGTGCCTGGAGTGTCGGGACAGGGTTCAGCACTGAAGCTTTCTTT

D gene: .
V gene: TRBV28
clone size: many
J gene: TRBJ2-5
CDR3 length: 14
CDR3 protein: CASSPPGTVVTQYF
CDR3 DNA: TGTGCCAGCAGTCCTCCCGGGACCGTGGTTACCCAGTACTTC

D gene: .
V gene: TRBV7-9
clone size: many
J gene: TRBJ2-1
CDR3 length: 15
CDR3 protein: CASSVSGGAMNEQFF
CDR3 DNA: TGTGCCAGCAGCGTTAGTGGCGGGGCCATGAATGAGCAGTTCTTC

D gene: .
V gene: TRBV6-1
clone size: many
J gene: TRBJ1-2
CDR3 length: 15
CDR3 protein: CASSYGRSSTYGYTF
CDR3 DNA: TGTGCCAGCAGTTATGGGCGTTCCTCCACCTATGGCTACACCTTC

D gene: TRBD2
V gene: TRBV7-3
clone size: many
J gene: TRBJ2-7
CDR3 length: 15
CDR3 protein: CASSLSGGGVYEQYF
CDR3 DNA: TGTGCCAGCAGCTTATCTGGCGGGGGGGTCTACGAGCAGTACTTC

D gene: TRBD1
V gene: TRBV7-3
clone size: many
J gene: TRBJ2-1
CDR3 length: 15
CDR3 protein: CASSPLGQGFNEQFF
CDR3 DNA: TGTGCCAGCAGCCCTTTGGGACAGGGGTTTAATGAGCAGTTCTTC